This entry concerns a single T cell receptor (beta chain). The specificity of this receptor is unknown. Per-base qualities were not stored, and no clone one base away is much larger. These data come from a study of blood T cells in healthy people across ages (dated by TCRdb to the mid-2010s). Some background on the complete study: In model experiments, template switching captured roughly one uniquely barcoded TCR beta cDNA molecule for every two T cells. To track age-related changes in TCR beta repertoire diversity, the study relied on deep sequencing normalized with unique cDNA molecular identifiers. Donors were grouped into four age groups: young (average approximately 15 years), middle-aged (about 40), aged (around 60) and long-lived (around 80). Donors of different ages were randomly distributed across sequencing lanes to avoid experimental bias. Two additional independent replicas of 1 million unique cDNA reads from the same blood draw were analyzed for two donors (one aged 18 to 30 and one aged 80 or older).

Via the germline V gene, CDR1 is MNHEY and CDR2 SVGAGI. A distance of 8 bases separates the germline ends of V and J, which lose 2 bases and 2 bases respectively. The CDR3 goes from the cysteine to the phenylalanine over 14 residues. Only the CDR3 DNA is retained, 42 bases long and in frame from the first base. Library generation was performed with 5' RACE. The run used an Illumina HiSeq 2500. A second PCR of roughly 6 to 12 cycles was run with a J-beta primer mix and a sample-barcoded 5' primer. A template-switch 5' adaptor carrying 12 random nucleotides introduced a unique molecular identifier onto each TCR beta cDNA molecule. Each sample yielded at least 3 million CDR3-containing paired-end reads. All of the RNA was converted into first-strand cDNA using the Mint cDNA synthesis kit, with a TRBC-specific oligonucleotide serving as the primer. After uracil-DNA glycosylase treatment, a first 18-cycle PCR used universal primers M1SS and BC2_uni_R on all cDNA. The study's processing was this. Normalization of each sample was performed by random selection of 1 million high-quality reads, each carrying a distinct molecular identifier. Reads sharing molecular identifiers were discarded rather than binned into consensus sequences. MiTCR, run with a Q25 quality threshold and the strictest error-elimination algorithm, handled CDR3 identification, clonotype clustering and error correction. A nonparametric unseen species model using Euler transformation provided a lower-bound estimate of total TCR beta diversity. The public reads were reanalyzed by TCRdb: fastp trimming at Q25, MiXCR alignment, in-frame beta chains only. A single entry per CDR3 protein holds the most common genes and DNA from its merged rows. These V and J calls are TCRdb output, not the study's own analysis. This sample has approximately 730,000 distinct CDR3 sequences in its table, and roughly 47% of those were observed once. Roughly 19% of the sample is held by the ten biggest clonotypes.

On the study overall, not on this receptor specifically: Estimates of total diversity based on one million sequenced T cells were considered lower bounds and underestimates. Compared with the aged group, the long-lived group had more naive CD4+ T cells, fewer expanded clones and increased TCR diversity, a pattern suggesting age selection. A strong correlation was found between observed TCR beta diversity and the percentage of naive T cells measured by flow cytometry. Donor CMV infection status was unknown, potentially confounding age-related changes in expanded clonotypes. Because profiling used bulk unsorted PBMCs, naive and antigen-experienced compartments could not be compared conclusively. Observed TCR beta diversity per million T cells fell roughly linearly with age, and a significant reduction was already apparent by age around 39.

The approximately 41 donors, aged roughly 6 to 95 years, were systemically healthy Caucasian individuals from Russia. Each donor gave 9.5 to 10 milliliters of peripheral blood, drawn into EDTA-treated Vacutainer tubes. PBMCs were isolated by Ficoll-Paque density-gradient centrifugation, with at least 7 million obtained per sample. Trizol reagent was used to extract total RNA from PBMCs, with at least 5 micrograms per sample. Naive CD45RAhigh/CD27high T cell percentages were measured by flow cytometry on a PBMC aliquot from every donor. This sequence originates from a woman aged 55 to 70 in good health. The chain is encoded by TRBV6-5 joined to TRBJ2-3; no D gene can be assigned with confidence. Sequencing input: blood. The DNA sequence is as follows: TGTGCCAGCAGTTACAAGGCCTCCACAGATACGCAGTATTTT. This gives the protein CASSYKASTDTQYF.